Shown below are 30 T cell receptor beta chains from a single sample sequenced in a study of cytomegalovirus exposure and HLA in healthy donors. A multiplex PCR was run with 60 Vbeta primers and 13 Jbeta primers. Repertoires were generated with immunoSEQ multiplex PCR, while TCRdb's copy carries only in-frame clones and drops some. The repertoire holds 95,000 to 150,000 clones, with approximately 79% as singletons. Sequenced material: PBMCs. The receptors derive from a man in his thirties or forties in good health and CMV-seronegative.

The chain is built from TRBV7-2 and TRBJ1-3, with 9 bases matching TRBD1. The CDR3 extends over 15 amino acids. CDR1 SGHTA and CDR2 FQGNSA come from the germline V gene. V shed 5 bases and J 4 bases; nucleotides not matched to a gene: 6. CDR3 nucleotide sequence: TGTGCCAGCAGCACTTGGACAGGGGCAGGAAACACCATATATTTT. Translated: CASSTWTGAGNTIYF.

The J gene is TRBJ1-2, the V gene TRBV5-6; no firm D call. This CDR3 has 11 residues. Germline assignment: CDR1 SGHDT and CDR2 YYEEEE. The V end was cut by 5 bases, the J end by 5 bases, with 7 bases between. The CDR3 DNA reads as TGTGCCAGCAGGGGCGTATATGGCTACACCTTC. Residues: CASRGVYGYTF. The whole variable domain, filled in from reference TRBV5-6 and TRBJ1-2, reads DAGVTQSPTHLIKTRGQQVTLRCSPKSGHDTVSWYQQALGQGPQFIFQYYEEEERQRGNFPDRFSGHQFPNYSSELNVNALLLGDSALYLCASRGVYGYTFGSGTRLTVV.

This clone was detected only a few times. The rearrangement links TRBV9 to TRBJ2-2; TRBD2 aligns across 7 bases. Germline loops: CDR1 SGDLS, CDR2 YYNGEE. The CDR3 is 16 amino acids. J lost 8 bases, V lost 0 bases, and 10 bases had no gene match. CDR3 in DNA: TGTGCCAGCAGCGTAGGATTAGCGGGTAATTCGGGGGAGCTGTTTTTT. It specifies CASSVGLAGNSGELFF.

The chain carries TRBV7-2 and TRBJ2-7, with TRBD1 matching over 7 bases. Trimming removed 2 bases from V and 7 bases from J; junction bases left unmatched: 5. The length of the CDR3 is 13 residues. Germline lookup yields CDR1 SGHTA and CDR2 FQGNSA. The CDR3 region has the DNA TGTGCCAGCAGCTTAATGAGGGGGCGTGAGCAGTACTTC. Its translation is CASSLMRGREQYF.

This sequence joins TRBV27 and TRBJ2-7; no definite D call. Germline CDR1 and CDR2: MNHEY and SMNVEV (reference sequence). CDR3 size: 14 residues. V lost 5 bases and J lost 3, with 14 bases in between. The CDR3 reads CASSPRGRFYEQYF. Written as DNA, the CDR3 is TGTGCCAGCAGTCCCCGAGGCCGCTTCTACGAGCAGTACTTC.

The chain joins TRBV7-8 to TRBJ2-3, with TRBD1 identical over 10 bases. The CDR3 is 16 amino acids. Per the germline V gene, CDR1 is SGHVS and CDR2 is FQNEAQ. V was pared by 5 bases and J by 2 bases, with 7 bases of the junction left unmatched. CDR3 DNA: TGTGCCAGCAGCCACAGGGACAGGGGAAACACAGATACGCAGTATTTT. This gives the protein CASSHRDRGNTDTQYF.

V gene TRBV4-2 combines with J gene TRBJ1-2, with 12 bases lining up with TRBD1. From germline, CDR1 is LGHNA and CDR2 YNFKEQ. CDR3 length equals 15 residues. The V and J ends lost 6 bases and 4 bases, in that order; junction bases with no gene match: 6. The CDR3 loop reads CASRGGTGGLYGYTF. CDR3 coding DNA: TGTGCCAGCAGAGGGGGGACAGGGGGCCTCTATGGCTACACCTTC.

This clone has just a few counts. This chain joins TRBV9 and TRBJ2-3, with TRBD1 matching over 12 bases. The V segment lost 0 bases and the J segment 2 bases; nucleotides outside the gene matches: 4. The CDR3 consists of 17 residues. The germline gives CDR1 SGDLS, CDR2 YYNGEE. As DNA, the CDR3 is TGTGCCAGCAGCGTAGGAAGGGACAGGGGGCCCACAGATACGCAGTATTTT. Residues: CASSVGRDRGPTDTQYF.

The CDR3 here is CASSPSWTGGETQYF. The CDR3 DNA follows: TGTGCCAGCTCACCCTCGTGGACCGGCGGGGAGACCCAGTACTTC. The J gene is TRBJ2-5, the V gene TRBV18; maybe TRBD2 (5 bases). The CDR3 extends over 15 amino acids. V lost 3 bases and J lost 5, with 16 bases in between. Germline-derived CDR1 and CDR2 are KGHSH and LQKENI.

This chain uses TRBV4-3 with TRBJ2-3, with a possible D match to TRBD1 (6 bases). V lost 1 base, J lost 0 bases, and 17 bases lay in between. Looked up from germline, CDR1 is LGHNA and CDR2 is YSLEER. This CDR3 is 18 amino acids long. The CDR3 sequence: CASSQVRVGRGSTDTQYF. As DNA, the CDR3 is TGCGCCAGCAGCCAAGTCCGTGTGGGCAGGGGAAGCACAGATACGCAGTATTTT.

The chain employs TRBV7-9 and TRBJ1-5; weak D call: TRBD1 (5 bases). The ends were cut back, 5 bases at V and 3 bases at J, with 14 bases in the middle. This CDR3 spans 15 amino acids. Per the germline V gene, CDR1 is SEHNR and CDR2 is FQNEAQ (reference sequence). This chain's CDR3 is CASSPQGALNQPQHF. The CDR3 DNA reads as TGTGCCAGCAGCCCCCAAGGGGCCCTCAATCAGCCCCAGCATTTT.

V usage is TRBV27 and J usage is TRBJ1-5; D might be TRBD1 (6 bases). This CDR3 has 14 residues. Trimming left V 5 bases short and J 4 bases short, with 12 bases between. CDR1 and CDR2 (germline): MNHEY, SMNVEV (reference sequence). The CDR3 here is CASSPGDINQPQHF. In DNA, the CDR3 is TGTGCCAGCAGTCCCGGGGACATTAATCAGCCCCAGCATTTT.

The V call is TRBV7-9, the J call TRBJ2-2; D remains ambiguous. The germline gives CDR1 SEHNR, CDR2 FQNEAQ (reference sequence). This CDR3 comprises 16 residues. V was trimmed by 3 bases and J by 4 bases, leaving 15 bases between them. DNA of the CDR3: TGTGCCAGCAGCTTTGCCCGAGGAGAGAGCACCGGGGAGCTGTTTTTT. Protein sequence: CASSFARGESTGELFF.

The chain links TRBV10-3 to TRBJ2-3, with a weak D call TRBD1 (6 bases). The V end lost 2 bases, the J end lost 4 bases, and 16 bases lay between the germline ends. There are 16 residues in the CDR3. The germline gives CDR1 ENHRY, CDR2 SYGVKD. CDR3 sequence (DNA): TGTGCCATCAGTGAGATTGACGGTGGGGGCGCAGATACGCAGTATTTT. Translated: CAISEIDGGGADTQYF.

V and J are TRBV11-2 and TRBJ2-1; 9 bases match TRBD1. Germline trimming cut 5 bases from V and 10 bases from J; bases unmatched to any gene: 6. The CDR3 is 13 amino acids. Germline V gives CDR1 SGHAT, CDR2 FQNNGV. The DNA for the CDR3 is TGTGCCAGCAGCACGACAGGGGGTTTGGAGCAGTTCTTC. Amino acids: CASSTTGGLEQFF.

The genes are TRBV30 and TRBJ1-1, with D possibly matching TRBD1 (5 bases). V lost 5 bases, J lost 1 base, and 11 bases lay in between. Looked up from germline, CDR1 is GTSNPN and CDR2 is SVGIG (reference sequence). This CDR3 is 13 amino acids long. The CDR3 DNA reads as TGTGCCTGGGCGGGGCTTACGAACACTGAAGCTTTCTTT. Protein: CAWAGLTNTEAFF.

This chain joins TRBV13 and TRBJ2-5; TRBD2 matches 10 bases. The germline gives CDR1 PRHDT, CDR2 FYEKMQ (reference sequence). This CDR3 comprises 15 residues. Unmatched junction bases numbered 8, after V lost 1 base and J lost 9 bases. The CDR3: CASSLETSGVQAQYF. CDR3 in DNA: TGTGCCAGCAGCTTAGAAACTAGCGGGGTGCAGGCCCAGTACTTC.

This chain joins TRBV11-2 and TRBJ2-7, with 8 bases aligning to TRBD1. This CDR3 spans 14 amino acids. Trimming at V came to 5 bases and at J to 4 bases, leaving 7 bases not matched to a gene. The germline V gene encodes CDR1 SGHAT and CDR2 FQNNGV. CDR3 sequence: CASSPSWTGYEQYF. CDR3 nucleotide sequence: TGTGCCAGCAGCCCATCCTGGACAGGGTACGAGCAGTACTTC.

This chain uses TRBV5-1 with TRBJ1-2; 8 bases fit TRBD1. The ends lost 0 bases at V and 3 bases at J; junction bases unmatched: 10. CDR3 length: 17 amino acids. Germline V gene data show CDR1 as SGHRS and CDR2 as YFSETQ. In DNA form, the CDR3 reads TGCGCCAGCAGCTTGGAAGCAGGGGGCCCAGGGCACTATGGCTACACCTTC. Translation gives CASSLEAGGPGHYGYTF. The entire variable domain, with the rest obtained from reference TRBV5-1 and TRBJ1-2, is as follows: KAGVTQTPRYLIKTRGQQVTLSCSPISGHRSVSWYQQTPGQGLQFLFEYFSETQRNKGNFPGRFSGRQFSNSRSEMNVSTLELGDSALYLCASSLEAGGPGHYGYTFGSGTRLTVV.

The gene calls are TRBV27 and TRBJ2-1; 7 bases align to TRBD2. CDR3 length: 14 amino acids. Losses at the gene ends were 8 bases for V and 2 bases for J; bases not matched to a gene: 6. The germline CDR1 and CDR2 sequences are MNHEY and SMNVEV (reference sequence). The CDR3 nucleotides read TGTGCCAGCCACGGACTAGTAACCTACAATGAGCAGTTCTTC. Its translation is CASHGLVTYNEQFF.

The table lists this clone with a few counts. The genes are TRBV9 and TRBJ1-2; 8 bases are a match to TRBD1. Germline CDR1 is SGDLS and CDR2 is YYNGEE. CDR3 size: 14 residues. The V gene end was trimmed by 6 bases and the J gene end by 6 bases; junction bases not matched to a gene: 10. The CDR3 DNA sequence: TGTGCCAGCAACCCACAGGGGGGGAAGGATGGCTACACCTTC. Protein sequence: CASNPQGGKDGYTF.

The chain carries TRBV7-6 and TRBJ1-3, with 8 bases fitting TRBD1. Unmatched junction bases numbered 3, after V lost 0 bases and J lost 2 bases. In germline, CDR1 is SGHVS, CDR2 FNYEAQ. The CDR3 spans 16 residues. This CDR3 is CASSLAGRGPGNTIYF. In DNA form, the CDR3 reads TGTGCCAGCAGCTTAGCCGGCAGGGGGCCTGGAAACACCATATATTTT.

This clone is a singleton in its sample. The junction shows a germline mismatch at one end, possibly a read error. This chain connects TRBV6-1 to TRBJ2-4, with 9 positions matching TRBD2. The CDR3 runs to 14 residues. Germline V gene lookup returns CDR1 MNHNS and CDR2 SASEGT. The CDR3 nucleotides are TGTGCCAGCAGTGAAGGGGGACTAGCCAACAGTCAGTACTTC. Translation gives CASSEGGLANSQYF.

The V and J genes are TRBV7-2 and TRBJ1-1; D unresolved. The CDR3 consists of 13 residues. The V end lost 5 bases, the J end lost 1 base, and 8 bases lay between the germline ends. CDR1 is SGHTA and CDR2 is FQGNSA in the germline V gene. The CDR3 sequence is CASSPRANTEAFF. The CDR3 DNA is TGTGCCAGCAGCCCGAGAGCGAACACTGAAGCTTTCTTT. Full variable domain (outside the CDR3, taken from reference TRBV7-2 and TRBJ1-1): GAGVSQSPSNKVTEKGKDVELRCDPISGHTALYWYRQSLGQGLEFLIYFQGNSAPDKSGLPSDRFSAERTGGSVSTLTIQRTQQEDSAVYLCASSPRANTEAFFGQGTRLTVV.

This chain uses TRBV30 with TRBJ1-1; unclear D gene. CDR3 length equals 12 residues. Germline V lookup: CDR1 GTSNPN, CDR2 SVGIG (reference sequence). V was shortened by 3 bases and J by 1 base, with 6 bases between the two germline ends. The CDR3 loop is CAWRSENTEAFF. CDR3 sequence (DNA): TGTGCCTGGAGGTCAGAGAACACTGAAGCTTTCTTT.

V usage is TRBV11-3 and J usage is TRBJ2-5; 13 nucleotides match TRBD2. V lost 5 bases to trimming and J lost 2 bases; unmatched junction nucleotides: 2. Germline CDR1 and CDR2: SGHNT and YENEEA. CDR3 length equals 15 residues. CDR3 sequence (DNA): TGTGCCAGCAGCGAGGGACTAGCGGGGCAAGAGACCCAGTACTTC. This codes for CASSEGLAGQETQYF.

The gene calls are TRBV5-1 and TRBJ2-3, with 10 bases aligning to TRBD1. V trimming: 1 base; J trimming: 3 bases; junction bases outside the gene matches: 2. Germline assignment: CDR1 SGHRS and CDR2 YFSETQ. The length of the CDR3 is 15 residues. CDR3 in amino acids: CASSLWTGGTDTQYF. The CDR3 DNA reads as TGCGCCAGCAGCTTGTGGACAGGGGGGACAGATACGCAGTATTTT.

The rearrangement joins TRBV18 to TRBJ1-4; 8 nucleotides agree with TRBD1. The ends lost 2 bases at V and 5 bases at J; junction bases unmatched: 13. The V gene's germline CDR1 is KGHSH and CDR2 LQKENI. The CDR3 totals 18 residues. For the CDR3, the DNA is TGTGCCAGCTCACCATACCAGCTGCCCGGACAGGGAAATGAAAAACTGTTTTTT. Its protein is CASSPYQLPGQGNEKLFF.

The V and J genes are TRBV5-6 and TRBJ2-7; D unclear. The V and J ends lost 1 base and 4 bases respectively, with 9 bases between them. The CDR3 has 13 amino acids. Germline CDR1 is SGHDT and CDR2 is YYEEEE. The CDR3 loop is CASSLLQMYEQYF. Written as DNA, the CDR3 is TGTGCCAGCAGCTTGTTACAGATGTACGAGCAGTACTTC.

The V call is TRBV13, the J call TRBJ2-1, with a weak D call TRBD1 (6 bases). V was pared by 0 bases and J by 1 base, with 10 bases between. This CDR3 has 16 residues. Germline V gene data show CDR1 as PRHDT and CDR2 as FYEKMQ (reference sequence). The CDR3 DNA follows: TGTGCCAGCAGCTTAGGTGGGGACAAATCCTACAATGAGCAGTTCTTC. Residues: CASSLGGDKSYNEQFF.